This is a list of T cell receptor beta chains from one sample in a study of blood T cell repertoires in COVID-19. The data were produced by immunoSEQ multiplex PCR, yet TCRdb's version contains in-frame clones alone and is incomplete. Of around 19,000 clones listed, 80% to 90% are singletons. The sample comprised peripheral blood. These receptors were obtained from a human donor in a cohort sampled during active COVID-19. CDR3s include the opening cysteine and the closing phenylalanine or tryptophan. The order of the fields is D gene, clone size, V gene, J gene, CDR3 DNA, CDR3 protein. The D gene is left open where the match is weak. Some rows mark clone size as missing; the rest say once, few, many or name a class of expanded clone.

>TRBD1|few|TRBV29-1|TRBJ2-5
TGCAGCGTTGGCCGGGACAGGGGGGGAAAGACCCAGTACTTC
CSVGRDRGGKTQYF
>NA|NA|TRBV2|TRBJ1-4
TGTGCCAGCAGTGGAACCCGCCTGAGAAATGAAAAACTGTTTTTT
CASSGTRLRNEKLFF
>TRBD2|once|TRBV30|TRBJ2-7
TGTGCCTGGAGAGGATATAGCGGGAAGCACGAGCAGTACTTC
CAWRGYSGKHEQYF
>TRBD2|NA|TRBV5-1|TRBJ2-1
TGCGCCAGCGAGTGGGGGACTAGCGGGACCCCGGCCTACAATGAGCAGTTCTTC
CASEWGTSGTPAYNEQFF
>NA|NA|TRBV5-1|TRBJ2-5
TGCGCCAGCAGCCCGGGGACTCTTAGAGAGACCCAGTACTTC
CASSPGTLRETQYF
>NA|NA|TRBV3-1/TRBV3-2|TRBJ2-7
TGTGCCAGCAGCCTTGATAGGCGGGGAACCTACGAGCAGTACTTC
CASSLDRRGTYEQYF
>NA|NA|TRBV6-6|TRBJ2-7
TGTGCCAGCAGTTACTCGGACAACTACGAGCAGTACTTC
CASSYSDNYEQYF
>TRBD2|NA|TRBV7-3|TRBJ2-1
TGTGCCAGCAGCTCCCGGACTAGCGAGGAAGAGCAGTTCTTC
CASSSRTSEEEQFF
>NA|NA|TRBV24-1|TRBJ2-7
TGTGCCACCTCAAGTGGCAGCTACGAGCAGTACTTC
CATSSGSYEQYF
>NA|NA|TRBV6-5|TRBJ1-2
TGTGCCAGCAGTTACATGCAGGGCCGGGGCTACACCTTC
CASSYMQGRGYTF
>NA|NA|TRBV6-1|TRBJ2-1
TGTGCCAGCAGTGAACAAGGGGGACGGACCTACAATGAGCAGTTCTTC
CASSEQGGRTYNEQFF
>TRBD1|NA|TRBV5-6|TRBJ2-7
TGTGCCAGCAGGTCCTGGACAGGGAGCTCCTACGAGCAGTACTTC
CASRSWTGSSYEQYF
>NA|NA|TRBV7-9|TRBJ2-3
TGTGCCAGCAGCCCGCAGGCGCGGGAATTGCGAGATACGCAGTATTTT
CASSPQARELRDTQYF
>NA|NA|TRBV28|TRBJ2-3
TGTGCCAGCAGTTACTACTACGGCACAGATACGCAGTATTTT
CASSYYYGTDTQYF
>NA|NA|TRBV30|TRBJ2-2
TGTGCCTGCATGGACAGAAACACCGGGGAGCTGTTTTTT
CACMDRNTGELFF
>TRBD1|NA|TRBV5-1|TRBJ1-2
TGCGCCAGCAGGCCACCGACAGGGGGGATTGACTATGGCTACACCTTC
CASRPPTGGIDYGYTF
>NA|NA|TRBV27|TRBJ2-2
TGTGCCAGCAGTGTCCAGGGATCTACCGGGGAGCTGTTTTTT
CASSVQGSTGELFF
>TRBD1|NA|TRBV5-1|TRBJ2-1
TGCGCCAGCAGCTTAGACAGGGGTCCCTACAATGAGCAGTTCTTC
CASSLDRGPYNEQFF
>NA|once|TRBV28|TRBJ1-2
TGTGCCAGCAGTTCCGAACGGACGGGGGGGAATGGCTACACCTTC
CASSSERTGGNGYTF
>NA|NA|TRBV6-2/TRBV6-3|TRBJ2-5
TGTGCCAGCAGTTACGTTGGGGGCGGGGAGACCCAGTACTTC
CASSYVGGGETQYF
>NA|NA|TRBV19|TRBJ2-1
TGTGCCAGTAGTATTGCGTCGGATGAGCAGTTCTTC
CASSIASDEQFF
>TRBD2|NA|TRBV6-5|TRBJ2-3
TGTGCCAGCAGTTCAGGACTAGCGGGAACAGATACGCAGTATTTT
CASSSGLAGTDTQYF
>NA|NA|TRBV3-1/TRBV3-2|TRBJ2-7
TGTGCCAGCAGCCACCATCGGGACTACGAGCAGTACTTC
CASSHHRDYEQYF
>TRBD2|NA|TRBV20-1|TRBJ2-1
TGCAGTGCTAGTTCCTTTGCGGGAGCCTACAATGAGCAGTTCTTC
CSASSFAGAYNEQFF